Sequencing of this T cell receptor (beta chain) was carried out in a study of blood T cell repertoires in COVID-19. For the study at large: Sites in the United States, Italy and Spain provided acute and convalescent COVID-19 samples. Sources were T cells, B-cell-depleted T cells, or PBMCs; the material itself was cDNA or gDNA.

Study processing details: Amplification from reference gene primers served as the basis for estimated nucleated cell counts. Produced via immunoSEQ multiplex PCR; TCRdb's table is partial and in-frame only. V and J calls and clone size are as listed in that table; D and trimming were resolved from the DNA. The profile shows fewer than 100,000 clones, about 80% of them singletons. Germline V CDR1 and CDR2: MDHEN, SYDVKM. The CDR3 spans 13 residues. V trimming: 6 bases; J trimming: 7 bases; junction bases outside the gene matches: 7. The source of this sequence is a woman in her 70s with acute or convalescent COVID-19. The rearrangement links TRBV28 to TRBJ1-2; 8 bases are a match to TRBD1. Material for sequencing was peripheral blood. The DNA for the CDR3 is TGTGCCAGCAGGAAACAGGGGGAACTTGGCTACACCTTC. As protein: CASRKQGELGYTF.